The 21 T cell receptor beta chains reported below all come from one sample, sequenced in a study of vaccination and CD4 T cells after COVID-19. Documented treatment: roughly 10-day PBMC culture with coronavirus spike peptide pools or control peptides (ViraFEST assay). The Oncomine TCR Beta short-read assay was what sequenced the DNA obtained from cultured CD4+ T cells. TCRdb used MiXCR to reprocess the PCR reads, holding one entry per CDR3 protein. The repertoire holds fewer than 20,000 distinct CDR3 sequences, with approximately 58% as singletons. For these receptors, no antigen is known. The specimen was cultured CD4+ T cells from blood, collected after SARS-CoV-2 vaccination. These receptors were collected from a human donor with COVID-19.

The chain employs TRBV7-2 and TRBJ2-5; the D gene is possibly TRBD1 (6 bases). Germline values: CDR1 SGHTA, CDR2 FQGNSA. Trimming stripped 6 bases from V and 2 bases from J, with 13 bases between. This CDR3 comprises 14 residues. CDR3 in amino acids: CASRRDRTQETQYF. CDR3 sequence (DNA): TGTGCCAGCAGGCGAGACAGGACACAAGAGACCCAGTACTTC.

V is TRBV5-6 and J is TRBJ1-6, with 11 bases fitting TRBD1. CDR1 is SGHDT, CDR2 YYEEEE, per germline. V lost 2 bases to trimming and J lost 9 bases; unmatched junction nucleotides: 7. CDR3 length: 16 residues. The CDR3 protein is CASSFLPGQGVSPLHF. CDR3 nucleotides: TGTGCCAGCAGCTTCTTACCGGGACAGGGGGTTTCACCCCTCCACTTT.

Concerning this clonotype itself: One junction end disagrees with the germline gene, perhaps due to a read error. This chain connects TRBV5-1 to TRBJ1-2, with 7 positions matching TRBD1. Germline V gives CDR1 SGHRS, CDR2 YFSETQ. The CDR3 consists of 15 residues. CDR3 nucleotide sequence: TGCGCCAGCGGCCGATCTGATATCCTGACAGGGCCAGCGGCCTTC. It translates to CASGRSDILTGPAAF.

A few counts support this clonotype. CDR3 in amino acids: CSAAIDRPSGNTIYF. The CDR3, as DNA: TGCAGTGCAGCCATCGACAGGCCCTCTGGAAACACCATATATTTT. The chain joins TRBV20-1 to TRBJ1-3, with D perhaps TRBD1 (6 bases). This CDR3 is built from 15 residues. The V end was cut by 6 bases, the J end by 0 bases, with 15 bases between. Per the germline V gene, CDR1 is DFQATT and CDR2 is SNEGSKA (reference sequence).

This clonotype appeared a few times. The V gene is TRBV7-9, the J gene TRBJ2-5; unclear D gene. The CDR3 sequence is 11 residues long. Germline CDR1 SEHNR, CDR2 FQNEAQ (reference sequence). V was clipped by 5 bases and J by 5 bases, with 6 bases between them. CDR3 amino acids: CASSNLETQYF. In nucleotides, the CDR3 is TGTGCCAGCAGCAATCTGGAGACCCAGTACTTC.

This chain links TRBV7-9 with TRBJ2-5, with 8 bases identical to TRBD2. Trimming removed 6 bases from V and 0 bases from J; junction bases left unmatched: 6. CDR1 and CDR2 from the germline V gene are SEHNR and FQNEAQ (reference sequence). CDR3 size: 15 residues. In nucleotides, the CDR3 is TGTGCCAGCAGTACTTTACTAGCGGACCAAGAGACCCAGTACTTC. Translating it yields CASSTLLADQETQYF. Filled out from reference TRBV7-9 and TRBJ2-5, the complete variable domain reads DTGVSQNPRHKITKRGQNVTFRCDPISEHNRLYWYRQTLGQGPEFLTYFQNEAQLEKSRLLSDRFSAERPKGSFSTLEIQRTEQGDSAMYLCASSTLLADQETQYFGPGTRLLVL.

The genes are TRBV7-2 and TRBJ2-5; D gene unclear. Trimming shortened V by 5 bases and J by 5 bases, and 15 bases separated the two germline ends. The CDR3 runs 14 residues. Germline values: CDR1 SGHTA, CDR2 FQGNSA. In DNA, the CDR3 is TGTGCCAGCAGCCAGGCCGGGCCCCGGGAGACCCAGTACTTC. Amino acids: CASSQAGPRETQYF.

This clonotype was picked up one time. V usage is TRBV11-2 and J usage is TRBJ2-3, with D perhaps matching TRBD2 (7 bases). V gave up 3 bases and J gave up 2 bases, with 15 bases separating them. The CDR3 length is 16 residues. Germline CDR1 is SGHAT and CDR2 is FQNNGV. The CDR3 DNA reads TGTGCCAGCAGCTTTGGCTTTGGGGGGGCCACAGATACGCAGTATTTT. Protein sequence: CASSFGFGGATDTQYF.

J is TRBJ2-7 and V is TRBV5-4; 8 nucleotides agree with TRBD1. V dropped 0 bases and J dropped 0; count of bases not matched to a gene: 5. This CDR3 has 16 residues. CDR1 and CDR2 from the germline V gene are SGHNT and YYREEE (reference sequence). As DNA, the CDR3 is TGTGCCAGCAGCTTGGCCAACCAGGGGGCCTCCTACGAGCAGTACTTC. It yields the protein CASSLANQGASYEQYF.

The V call is TRBV12-3 or TRBV12-4, the J call TRBJ2-3; D gene uncertain. This CDR3 region has 11 residues. V lost 9 bases to trimming and J lost 6 bases, with 10 bases between them. CDR3 nucleotides: TGTGCCAGTTCCGGGCGCGATACGCAGTATTTT. This translates into CASSGRDTQYF.

The chain joins TRBV6-5 to TRBJ1-1; TRBD1 might be the D (5 bases). V was cut by 0 bases and J by 1 base, with 15 bases left in between. CDR1 MNHEY and CDR2 SVGAGI come from the germline V gene. The CDR3 has 17 amino acids. As DNA, the CDR3 is TGTGCCAGCAGTTACTCACAAGGGGTGGGGCAGAACACTGAAGCTTTCTTT. It translates to CASSYSQGVGQNTEAFF.

This clonotype has a handful of counts. The V gene is TRBV19, the J gene TRBJ1-2; TRBD1 aligns across 7 bases. The V gene end was trimmed by 5 bases and the J gene end by 8 bases; junction bases not matched to a gene: 8. CDR1 is LNHDA and CDR2 is SQIVND in the germline V gene (reference sequence). The CDR3 loop spans 13 amino acids. CDR3 sequence (DNA): TGTGCCAGTAGTTTACGACAGGGCGGCGGCTACACCTTC. The encoded protein is CASSLRQGGGYTF.

Written as DNA, the CDR3 is TGTGCCAGCAGCGTACAGACTAGCGGGGGAGCAGATACGCAGTATTTT. Residues: CASSVQTSGGADTQYF. This sequence joins TRBV7-9 and TRBJ2-3; 12 nucleotides agree with TRBD2. The CDR3 has 16 amino acids. With 5 bases clipped from V and 4 bases from J, the junction kept 7 bases outside the gene matches. Germline assignment: CDR1 SEHNR and CDR2 FQNEAQ (reference sequence). The whole variable domain, remainder taken from reference TRBV7-9 and TRBJ2-3, is DTGVSQNPRHKITKRGQNVTFRCDPISEHNRLYWYRQTLGQGPEFLTYFQNEAQLEKSRLLSDRFSAERPKGSFSTLEIQRTEQGDSAMYLCASSVQTSGGADTQYFGPGTRLTVL.

J is TRBJ2-7 and V is TRBV20-1; 7 bases map to TRBD1. Trimming cost V 1 base and J 0 bases; bases outside gene matches: 3. The CDR3 is made up of 14 amino acids. Germline V CDR1 and CDR2: DFQATT, SNEGSKA (reference sequence). CDR3 amino acids: CSARGAGGSYEQYF. As DNA, the CDR3 is TGCAGTGCTAGAGGCGCAGGGGGCTCCTACGAGCAGTACTTC.

The table lists this clonotype with a few counts. The chain is built from TRBV7-2 and TRBJ2-7; 8 bases are shared with TRBD1. V lost 4 bases, J lost 6 bases, and 5 bases stayed unmatched. Germline lookup yields CDR1 SGHTA and CDR2 FQGNSA. This CDR3 is 13 amino acids long. CDR3 protein: CASSSIQGAEQYF. The CDR3 region has the DNA TGTGCCAGCAGCTCGATCCAGGGGGCCGAGCAGTACTTC.

In its sample, this clonotype was seen once. The V gene is TRBV19, the J gene TRBJ1-3; tentatively, D is TRBD1 (6 bases). CDR1 and CDR2 from the germline V gene are LNHDA and SQIVND (reference sequence). The CDR3 contains 14 residues. Trimming stripped 8 bases from V and 2 bases from J, with 13 bases between. The CDR3 coding sequence is TGTGCCAGTCGCGGGGGGGCGCCTGGAAACACCATATATTTT. It codes for CASRGGAPGNTIYF.

This clonotype was seen a handful of times. The J gene is TRBJ1-6, the V gene TRBV11-3; D unclear. The V and J ends lost 0 bases and 8 bases respectively, with 8 bases between them. Germline CDR1 and CDR2: SGHNT and YENEEA. This CDR3 is 14 amino acids long. The CDR3 spells CASSLDRRDSPLHF. Here the CDR3 DNA reads TGTGCCAGCAGCTTAGACAGGCGGGATTCACCCCTCCACTTT.

This chain uses TRBV2 with TRBJ2-5; no definite D call. The V and J ends lost 2 bases and 2 bases respectively, with 6 bases between them. This CDR3 has 13 amino acids. In germline, CDR1 is SNHLY, CDR2 FYNNEI. In nucleotides, the CDR3 is TGTGCCAGCAGTGAAAGCATACAAGAGACCCAGTACTTC. Protein: CASSESIQETQYF.

This chain joins TRBV7-6 and TRBJ2-7; TRBD2 agrees at 13 bases. Looked up from germline, CDR1 is SGHVS and CDR2 is FNYEAQ. V dropped 0 bases and J dropped 5; count of bases not matched to a gene: 16. The CDR3 has 20 amino acids. The DNA of the CDR3 is TGTGCCAGCAGCTTAGCCCCCCGGACTAGCGGGGGAATTGAGGGCGACGAGCAGTACTTC. As protein: CASSLAPRTSGGIEGDEQYF.

This clonotype was seen more than once but under ten times. The chain combines TRBV27 with TRBJ2-2, with TRBD2 matching 9 bases. This CDR3 contains 14 residues. Germline CDR1 reads MNHEY; CDR2 reads SMNVEV (reference sequence). The V and J ends lost 8 bases and 5 bases, in that order; junction bases with no gene match: 6. The CDR3 spells CASQRGDFTGELFF. In DNA form, the CDR3 reads TGTGCCAGCCAGCGGGGGGATTTTACCGGGGAGCTGTTTTTT.

This clonotype was recorded once. This sequence joins TRBV10-3 and TRBJ2-3, with 7 positions matching TRBD2. There are 14 residues in the CDR3. The germline V gene has CDR1 ENHRY and CDR2 SYGVKD. V lost 7 bases, J lost 0 bases, and 4 bases stayed unmatched. The CDR3 region is CAIKAGESTDTQYF. As DNA, the CDR3 is TGTGCCATCAAGGCGGGGGAGAGCACAGATACGCAGTATTTT.